The 21 T cell receptor beta chains below come from one sample, sequenced in a study of ipilimumab plus nivolumab after autologous stem cell transplantation. Method: immunoSEQ multiplex PCR; TCRdb's copy keeps in-frame clones and lacks some. Of approximately 80,000 clones in the sample, 83% are singletons; the top ten hold about 2.2%. Specimen: PBMCs, collected in a trial of ipilimumab plus nivolumab as post-transplant consolidation. These receptors originate from a male donor with diffuse large B-cell lymphoma.

The gene calls are TRBV5-1 and TRBJ1-2; the D is unclear. In germline, CDR1 is SGHRS, CDR2 YFSETQ. The length of the CDR3 is 15 residues. Trimming cost V 1 base and J 1 base, with 11 bases left between them. Written as DNA, the CDR3 is TGCGCCAGCAGCTTGCTTGCAGGATATAACTATGGCTACACCTTC. The encoded protein is CASSLLAGYNYGYTF.

The chain carries TRBV28 and TRBJ1-1; D may be TRBD1 (5 bases). From germline, CDR1 is MDHEN and CDR2 SYDVKM. V dropped 1 base and J dropped 2 bases, with 14 bases sitting between them. This CDR3 has 16 residues. DNA of the CDR3: TGTGCCAGCAGTTTATATCCAGGGAGAAGTAACACTGAAGCTTTCTTT. This codes for CASSLYPGRSNTEAFF.

The chain carries TRBV7-8 and TRBJ1-2, with 11 bases fitting TRBD1. Germline values: CDR1 SGHVS, CDR2 FQNEAQ. V dropped 5 bases and J dropped 6; count of bases not matched to a gene: 2. The CDR3 sequence is 13 residues long. The CDR3 DNA sequence: TGTGCCAGCAGCCGGACAGGGGGCGATGGCTACACCTTC. This codes for CASSRTGGDGYTF. Supplemented by reference TRBV7-8 and TRBJ1-2, the full variable domain reads GAGVSQSPRYKVAKRGQDVALRCDPISGHVSLFWYQQALGQGPEFLTYFQNEAQLDKSGLPSDRFFAERPEGSVSTLKIQRTQQEDSAVYLCASSRTGGDGYTFGSGTRLTVV.

This clone occurred once. V usage is TRBV4-2 and J usage is TRBJ1-6; D is uncertain. Between the trimmed V and J ends, which lost 4 bases and 10 bases, there was a span of 14 bases. This CDR3 spans 14 amino acids. Looked up from germline, CDR1 is LGHNA and CDR2 is YNFKEQ. The CDR3 protein is CASSRFEVNSPLHF. The CDR3 coding sequence is TGTGCCAGCAGCCGATTCGAGGTCAACTCACCCCTCCACTTT.

The chain joins TRBV30 to TRBJ1-5, with 10 positions matching TRBD1. This CDR3 has 15 amino acids. Trimming removed 2 bases from V and 6 bases from J; junction bases left unmatched: 7. The germline CDR1 and CDR2 sequences are GTSNPN and SVGIG (reference sequence). The CDR3 DNA reads as TGTGCCTGGAGTCTAGGGACAGGGGATCTTCAGCCCCAGCATTTT. Its protein product is CAWSLGTGDLQPQHF.

The rearrangement uses TRBV5-4 and TRBJ2-5; D not certain. This CDR3 comprises 13 residues. Trimming pared 0 bases from V and 6 bases from J, leaving 9 bases between. The germline V gene encodes CDR1 SGHNT and CDR2 YYREEE (reference sequence). This chain's CDR3 is CASSLVGVKTQYF. For the CDR3, the DNA is TGTGCCAGCAGCTTGGTCGGAGTAAAGACCCAGTACTTC.

The chain joins TRBV7-9 to TRBJ2-3; 8 nucleotides align to TRBD2. CDR3 size: 16 residues. With 2 bases clipped from V and 5 bases from J, the junction kept 9 bases outside the gene matches. Germline V CDR1 and CDR2: SEHNR, FQNEAQ (reference sequence). The CDR3: CASSLQRGLAGDTQYF. CDR3 sequence (DNA): TGTGCCAGCAGCTTACAGCGGGGGTTAGCCGGAGATACGCAGTATTTT.

The chain carries TRBV6-1 and TRBJ1-5; maybe TRBD1 (6 bases). V was pared by 4 bases and J by 4 bases, with 8 bases between. The CDR3 is 13 amino acids. CDR1 and CDR2 (germline): MNHNS, SASEGT. The CDR3 loop is CASSVTGNQPQHF. The CDR3 nucleotides read TGTGCCAGCAGTGTAACAGGGAATCAGCCCCAGCATTTT.

Regarding this clone: The junction and the germline gene differ at one end; a read error may be behind it. The chain combines TRBV7-7 with TRBJ2-5; D unresolved. The CDR3 totals 15 residues. CDR1 and CDR2 (germline): SSHAT, FNYEAQ (reference sequence). The CDR3 DNA reads as TGTGCTAGCAGCTTAAATAGAGGCAGTCAAGAGACCCAGTACTTC. Amino acids: CASSLNRGSQETQYF.

This clone was counted once. The chain joins TRBV5-1 to TRBJ2-7, with 7 bases lining up with TRBD1. V dropped 4 bases and J dropped 7; count of bases not matched to a gene: 11. This CDR3 contains 14 residues. Per germline, CDR1 SGHRS and CDR2 YFSETQ. CDR3 nucleotide sequence: TGCGCCAGCAGCCCCGGGACAGAGCCTTCTGAGCAGTACTTC. It codes for CASSPGTEPSEQYF.

The V gene is TRBV28, the J gene TRBJ2-7; 7 bases map to TRBD1. V gave up 8 bases and J gave up 4 bases; unmatched junction bases: 11. This CDR3 is built from 14 residues. Germline V gene data show CDR1 as MDHEN and CDR2 as SYDVKM. The CDR3 DNA sequence: TGTGCCAGCCTTCAAGACAGGGTAAGTTACGAGCAGTACTTC. Translated: CASLQDRVSYEQYF.

This rearrangement joins TRBV11-2 to TRBJ1-1; no reliable D call. V shed 0 bases and J shed 3 bases, with 5 bases lying between them. The CDR3 extends over 13 amino acids. CDR1 SGHAT and CDR2 FQNNGV come from the germline V gene. CDR3 bases: TGTGCCAGCAGCTTAGACAGAGACACTGAAGCTTTCTTT. It yields the protein CASSLDRDTEAFF. The full variable domain, rest sourced from reference TRBV11-2 and TRBJ1-1, is EAGVAQSPRYKIIEKRQSVAFWCNPISGHATLYWYQQILGQGPKLLIQFQNNGVVDDSQLPKDRFSAERLKGVDSTLKIQPAKLEDSAVYLCASSLDRDTEAFFGQGTRLTVV.

This sequence joins TRBV5-1 and TRBJ2-2, with 7 bases fitting TRBD1. The germline gives CDR1 SGHRS, CDR2 YFSETQ. V lost 2 bases, J lost 4 bases, and 2 bases stayed unmatched. The CDR3 runs to 14 residues. Here the CDR3 reads CASSLRQGTGELFF. Written as DNA, the CDR3 is TGCGCCAGCAGCTTAAGACAGGGCACCGGGGAGCTGTTTTTT.

The V and J genes are TRBV28 and TRBJ2-4, with D perhaps matching TRBD1 or TRBD2 (5 bases each). There are 14 residues in the CDR3. Trimming cost V 8 bases and J 1 base, with 12 bases left between them. Germline values: CDR1 MDHEN, CDR2 SYDVKM. The CDR3 region has the DNA TGTGCCAGCGGGAGACAGTTGGCCAAAAACATTCAGTACTTC. It encodes CASGRQLAKNIQYF.

The CDR3 loop is CASSSRSGAGNSPLHF. CDR3 bases: TGTGCCAGCAGTTCCCGATCAGGGGCGGGTAATTCACCCCTCCACTTT. The rearrangement links TRBV28 to TRBJ1-6; tentative D call: TRBD1 (6 bases). The CDR3 covers 16 residues. Per germline, CDR1 MDHEN and CDR2 SYDVKM. V was shortened by 4 bases and J by 6 bases, with 16 bases between the two germline ends.

The chain recombines TRBV6-1 with TRBJ2-7, with TRBD1 as a possible D gene (6 bases). Trimming took 4 bases from V and 3 from J, leaving 25 bases between them. Looked up from germline, CDR1 is MNHNS and CDR2 is SASEGT. The CDR3 is 18 residues long. The CDR3 here is CASSARGAGYRARYEQYF. The CDR3 nucleotides read TGTGCCAGCAGTGCTCGTGGGGCGGGTTACAGGGCACGCTACGAGCAGTACTTC.

CDR3 loop: CASSMGRETQYF. The DNA of the CDR3 is TGTGCCAGTAGTATGGGCAGAGAGACCCAGTACTTC. V gene TRBV19 combines with J gene TRBJ2-5; D unclear. Germline V gene lookup returns CDR1 LNHDA and CDR2 SQIVND (reference sequence). The length of the CDR3 is 12 residues. Trimming stripped 3 bases from V and 4 bases from J, with 6 bases between.

This chain connects TRBV4-2 to TRBJ1-5; 8 bases map to TRBD1. Germline V gene data show CDR1 as LGHNA and CDR2 as YNFKEQ. The CDR3 runs 17 residues. After removal of 4 bases from V and 0 bases from J, the junction contained 8 bases not matched to a gene. In DNA, the CDR3 is TGTGCCAGCAGCCCCGGACAGGGAGCAATTAGCAATCAGCCCCAGCATTTT. It translates to CASSPGQGAISNQPQHF.

The V call is TRBV4-3, the J call TRBJ1-2, with 7 bases fitting TRBD1. Germline V gene sequence: CDR1 LGHNA, CDR2 YSLEER. Unmatched junction bases numbered 10, after V lost 6 bases and J lost 6 bases. CDR3 size: 14 residues. The DNA of the CDR3 is TGCGCCAGCAGTCTACGGGACAGTTCGGATGGCTACACCTTC. This encodes CASSLRDSSDGYTF.

The V gene is TRBV18, the J gene TRBJ2-5; TRBD1 might be the D (5 bases). V was shortened by 5 bases and J by 5 bases, with 15 bases between the two germline ends. This CDR3 has 14 residues. Germline loops: CDR1 KGHSH, CDR2 LQKENI. The CDR3 loop reads CASSTTQGGETQYF. Written as DNA, the CDR3 is TGTGCCAGCTCAACTACTCAGGGTGGGGAGACCCAGTACTTC. Full variable domain (remainder filled in from reference TRBV18 and TRBJ2-5): NAGVMQNPRHLVRRRGQEARLRCSPMKGHSHVYWYRQLPEEGLKFMVYLQKENIIDESGMPKERFSAEFPKEGPSILRIQQVVRGDSAAYFCASSTTQGGETQYFGPGTRLLVL.

This clone showed up just once. The V and J genes are TRBV5-1 and TRBJ1-4; perhaps TRBD1 as D (6 bases). The length of the CDR3 is 14 residues. The germline CDR1 and CDR2 sequences are SGHRS and YFSETQ. V dropped 5 bases and J dropped 8 bases, with 16 bases sitting between them. The CDR3 reads CASRMGGAQEKLFF. The CDR3 DNA follows: TGCGCCAGCAGGATGGGGGGGGCTCAGGAAAAACTGTTTTTT.